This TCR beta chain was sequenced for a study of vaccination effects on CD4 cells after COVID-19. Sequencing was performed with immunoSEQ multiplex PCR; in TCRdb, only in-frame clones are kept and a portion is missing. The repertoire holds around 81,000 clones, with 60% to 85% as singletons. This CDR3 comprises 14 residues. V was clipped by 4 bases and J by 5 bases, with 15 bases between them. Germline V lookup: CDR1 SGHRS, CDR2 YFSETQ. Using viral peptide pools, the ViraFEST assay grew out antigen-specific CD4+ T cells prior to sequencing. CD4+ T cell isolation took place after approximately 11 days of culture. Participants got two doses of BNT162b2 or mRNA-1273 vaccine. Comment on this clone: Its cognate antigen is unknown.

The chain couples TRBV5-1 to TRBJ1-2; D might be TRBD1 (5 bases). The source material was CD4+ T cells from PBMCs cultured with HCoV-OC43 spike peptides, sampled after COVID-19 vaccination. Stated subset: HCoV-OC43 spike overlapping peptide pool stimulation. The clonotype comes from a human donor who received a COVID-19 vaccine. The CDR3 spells CASSDPGDQYGYTF. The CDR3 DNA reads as TGCGCCAGCAGCGATCCGGGGGACCAATATGGCTACACCTTC.